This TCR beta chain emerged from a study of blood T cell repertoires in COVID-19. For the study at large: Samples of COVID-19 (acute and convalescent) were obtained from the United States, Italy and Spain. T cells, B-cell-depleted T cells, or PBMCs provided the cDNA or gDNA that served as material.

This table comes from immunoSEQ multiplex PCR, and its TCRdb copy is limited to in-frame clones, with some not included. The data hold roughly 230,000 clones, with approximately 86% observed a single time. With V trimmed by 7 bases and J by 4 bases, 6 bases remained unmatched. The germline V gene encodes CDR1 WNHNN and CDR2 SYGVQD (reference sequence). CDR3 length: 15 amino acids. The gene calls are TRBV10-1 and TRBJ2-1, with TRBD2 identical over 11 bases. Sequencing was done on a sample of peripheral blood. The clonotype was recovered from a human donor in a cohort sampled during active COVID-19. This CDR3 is CASTGTSGAYNEQFF. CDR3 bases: TGCGCCAGCACCGGGACTAGCGGAGCTTACAATGAGCAGTTCTTC.